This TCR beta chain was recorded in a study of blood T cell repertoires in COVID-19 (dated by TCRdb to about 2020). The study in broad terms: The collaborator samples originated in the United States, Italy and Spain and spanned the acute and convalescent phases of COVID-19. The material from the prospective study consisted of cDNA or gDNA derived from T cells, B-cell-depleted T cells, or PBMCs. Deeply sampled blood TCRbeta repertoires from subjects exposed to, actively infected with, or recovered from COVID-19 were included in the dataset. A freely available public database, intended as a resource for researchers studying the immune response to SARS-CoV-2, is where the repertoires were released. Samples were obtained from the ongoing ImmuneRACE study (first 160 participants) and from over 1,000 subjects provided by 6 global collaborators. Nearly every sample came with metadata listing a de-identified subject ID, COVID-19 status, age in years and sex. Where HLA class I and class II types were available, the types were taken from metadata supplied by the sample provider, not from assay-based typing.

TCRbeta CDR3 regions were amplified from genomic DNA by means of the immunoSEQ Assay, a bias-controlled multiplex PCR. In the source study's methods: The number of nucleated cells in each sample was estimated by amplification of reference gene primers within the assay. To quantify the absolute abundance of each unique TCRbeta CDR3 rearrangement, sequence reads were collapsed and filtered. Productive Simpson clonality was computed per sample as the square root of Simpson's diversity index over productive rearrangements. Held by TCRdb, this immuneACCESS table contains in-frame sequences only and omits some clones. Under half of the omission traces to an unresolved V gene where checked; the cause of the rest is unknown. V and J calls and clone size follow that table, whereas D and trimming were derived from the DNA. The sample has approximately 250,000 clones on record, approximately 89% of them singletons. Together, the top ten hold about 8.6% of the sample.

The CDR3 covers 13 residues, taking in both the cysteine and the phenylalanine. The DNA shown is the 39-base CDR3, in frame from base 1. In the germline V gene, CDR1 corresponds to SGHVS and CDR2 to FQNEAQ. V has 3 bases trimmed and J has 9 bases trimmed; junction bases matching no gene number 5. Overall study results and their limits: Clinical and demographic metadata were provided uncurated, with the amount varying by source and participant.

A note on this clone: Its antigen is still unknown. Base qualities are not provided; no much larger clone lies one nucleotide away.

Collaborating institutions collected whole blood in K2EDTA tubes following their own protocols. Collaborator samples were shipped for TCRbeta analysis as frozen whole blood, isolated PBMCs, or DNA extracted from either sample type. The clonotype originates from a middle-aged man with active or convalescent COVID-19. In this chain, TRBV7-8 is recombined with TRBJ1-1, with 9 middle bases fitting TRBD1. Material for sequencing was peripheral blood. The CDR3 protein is CASSLVQGAQAFF. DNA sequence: TGTGCCAGCAGCTTGGTACAGGGGGCTCAAGCTTTCTTT.